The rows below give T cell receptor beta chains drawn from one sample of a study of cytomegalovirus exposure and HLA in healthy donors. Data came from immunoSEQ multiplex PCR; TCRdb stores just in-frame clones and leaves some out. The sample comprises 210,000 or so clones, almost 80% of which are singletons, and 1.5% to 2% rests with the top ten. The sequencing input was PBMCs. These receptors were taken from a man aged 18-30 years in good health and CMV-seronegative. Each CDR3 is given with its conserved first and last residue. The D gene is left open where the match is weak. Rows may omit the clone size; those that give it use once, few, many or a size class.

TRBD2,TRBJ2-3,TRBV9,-,CASSEGGTSTDTQYF,TGTGCCAGCAGCGAGGGAGGGACCAGCACAGATACGCAGTATTTT
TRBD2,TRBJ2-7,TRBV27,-,CASSLRGAFLYEQYF,TGTGCCAGCAGCTTGCGGGGGGCCTTTCTCTACGAGCAGTACTTC
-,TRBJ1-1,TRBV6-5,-,CASSPGSEAFF,TGTGCCAGCAGTCCAGGGTCTGAAGCTTTCTTT
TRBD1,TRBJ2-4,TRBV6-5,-,CASSGTGGIIQYF,TGTGCCAGCTCCGGGACAGGGGGAATCATTCAGTACTTC
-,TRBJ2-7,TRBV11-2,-,CASSLNQAYEQYF,TGTGCCAGCAGCTTAAATCAGGCCTACGAGCAGTACTTC
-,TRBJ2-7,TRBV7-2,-,CASSTRTAYEQYF,TGTGCCAGCAGCACCAGGACAGCCTACGAGCAGTACTTC
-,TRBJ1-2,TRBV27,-,CASSSTDSNYGYTF,TGTGCCAGCAGTTCCACGGACAGTAACTATGGCTACACCTTC
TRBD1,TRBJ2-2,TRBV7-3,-,CASSLIGTGGTGELFF,TGTGCCAGCAGCTTAATTGGGACAGGGGGCACCGGGGAGCTGTTTTTT
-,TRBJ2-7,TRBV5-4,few,CASSPAGFVGEQYF,TGTGCCAGCAGCCCGGCGGGTTTTGTGGGGGAGCAGTACTTC
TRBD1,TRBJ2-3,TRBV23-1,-,CAASVDREIDTQYF,TGCGCTGCGTCGGTGGACAGGGAGATAGATACGCAGTATTTT
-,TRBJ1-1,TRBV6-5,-,CATSGAPNTEAFF,TGTGCCACATCCGGTGCCCCGAACACTGAAGCTTTCTTT
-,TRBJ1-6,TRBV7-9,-,CASSSQGQVLHF,TGTGCCAGCAGCTCACAGGGACAAGTCCTCCACTTT
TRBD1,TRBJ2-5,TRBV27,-,CASSPWTGMETQYF,TGTGCCAGCAGTCCTTGGACAGGGATGGAGACCCAGTACTTC
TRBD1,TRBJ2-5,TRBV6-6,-,CASRGTGRQETQYF,TGTGCCAGCAGGGGGACAGGGCGGCAAGAGACCCAGTACTTC
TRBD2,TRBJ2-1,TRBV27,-,CASSLSASGGLYNEQFF,TGTGCCAGCAGTTTATCCGCTAGCGGGGGTCTCTACAATGAGCAGTTCTTC